This T cell receptor (beta chain) originates from a study of vaccination effects on CD4 cells after COVID-19. Of note for this clone: Its antigen is not known.

The CDR3 runs 16 residues. V gave up 7 bases and J gave up 8 bases; unmatched junction bases: 15. Germline-derived CDR1 and CDR2 are LNHDA and SQIVND (reference sequence). The repertoire was sequenced with immunoSEQ multiplex PCR; TCRdb's copy has only in-frame clones and lacks some. The table includes roughly 20,000 clones, 70% detected once. After expansion with viral peptide pools in the ViraFEST assay, antigen-specific CD4+ T cells were sequenced. Cultured cells yielded isolated CD4+ T cells after nine to ten days. Vaccine recipients had no previous SARS-CoV-2 infection; their nucleocapsid antibodies were negative.

Sequenced here: CD4+ T cells from PBMCs cultured with HCoV-229E spike peptides, sampled before COVID-19 vaccination. This chain links TRBV19 with TRBJ2-1; 9 nucleotides align to TRBD1. The source is a human donor who received a COVID-19 vaccine. The CDR3 protein is CASTIQGTGSDDEQFF. The CDR3 DNA follows: TGTGCCAGTACCATACAAGGGACAGGGAGTGACGATGAGCAGTTCTTC.